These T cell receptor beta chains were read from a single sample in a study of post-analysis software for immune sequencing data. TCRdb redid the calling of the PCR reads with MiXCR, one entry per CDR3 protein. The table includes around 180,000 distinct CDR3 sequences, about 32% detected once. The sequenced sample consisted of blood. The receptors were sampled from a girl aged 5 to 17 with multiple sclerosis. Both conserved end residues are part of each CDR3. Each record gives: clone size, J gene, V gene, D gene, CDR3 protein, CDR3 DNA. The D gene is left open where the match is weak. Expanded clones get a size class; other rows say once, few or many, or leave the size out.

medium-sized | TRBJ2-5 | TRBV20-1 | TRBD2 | CSARTSGTEQETQYF | TGCAGTGCCAGGACTAGCGGGACCGAACAAGAGACCCAGTACTTC
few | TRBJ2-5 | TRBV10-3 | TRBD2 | CAISGSGTSEKETQYF | TGTGCCATCAGTGGCTCCGGGACTAGCGAGAAAGAGACCCAGTACTTC
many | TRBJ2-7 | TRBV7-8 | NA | CASSPSFEQYF | TGTGCCAGCAGCCCAAGTTTCGAGCAGTACTTC
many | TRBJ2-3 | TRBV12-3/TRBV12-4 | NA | CASTPGAQTQYF | TGTGCCAGCACCCCTGGAGCTCAAACGCAGTATTTT
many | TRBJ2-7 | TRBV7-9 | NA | CASSASGSYEQYF | TGTGCCAGCAGCGCCTCAGGGTCGTACGAGCAGTACTTC
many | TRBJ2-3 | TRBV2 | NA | CASMGLTSTDTQYF | TGTGCCAGCATGGGGCTAACAAGCACAGATACGCAGTATTTT
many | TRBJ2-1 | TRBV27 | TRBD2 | CASSLFVLAGTGRNEQFF | TGTGCCAGCAGTTTATTCGTCCTAGCGGGAACCGGAAGGAATGAGCAGTTCTTC
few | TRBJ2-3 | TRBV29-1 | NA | CSAENTDTQYF | TGCAGCGCAGAGAACACAGATACGCAGTATTTT
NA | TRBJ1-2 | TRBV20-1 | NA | CSASVGFLGYTF | TGCAGTGCTAGCGTTGGATTCCTGGGCTACACCTTC
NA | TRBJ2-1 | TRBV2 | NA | CASRGLAAIPPSDEQFF | TGTGCCAGCAGGGGGTTAGCGGCGATACCCCCTTCGGATGAGCAGTTCTTC
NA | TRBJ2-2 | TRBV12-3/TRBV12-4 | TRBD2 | CASRQSGTSGRAGERFF | TGTGCCAGCAGGCAGTCCGGGACTAGCGGGAGGGCCGGGGAGCGGTTTTTT
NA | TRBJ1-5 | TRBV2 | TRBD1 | CASSGGTGGTNQPQHF | TGTGCCAGCAGTGGGGGGACAGGGGGTACCAATCAGCCCCAGCATTTT
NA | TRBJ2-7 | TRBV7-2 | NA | CASSLGVALGDNEQYF | TGTGCCAGCAGTTTAGGGGTAGCCCTCGGCGACAATGAGCAGTACTTC
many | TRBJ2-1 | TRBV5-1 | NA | CASSLWQNYNEQFF | TGCGCCAGCAGCTTGTGGCAGAATTACAATGAGCAGTTCTTC
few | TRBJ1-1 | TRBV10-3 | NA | CAISSLGYEAFF | TGTGCCATCAGTTCCCTCGGATATGAAGCTTTCTTT
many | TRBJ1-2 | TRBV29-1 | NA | CSVGEGYTF | TGCAGCGTGGGGGAAGGCTACACCTTC
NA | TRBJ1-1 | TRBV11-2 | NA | CASSPRALGYTEAFF | TGTGCCAGCAGCCCCCGGGCCCTTGGGTACACTGAAGCTTTCTTT
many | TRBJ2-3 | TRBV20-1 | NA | CSARWLEADTQYF | TGCAGTGCCAGATGGCTGGAGGCAGATACGCAGTATTTT
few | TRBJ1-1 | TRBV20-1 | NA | CSAREGLNTEAFF | TGCAGTGCTAGAGAGGGCTTAAACACTGAAGCTTTCTTT
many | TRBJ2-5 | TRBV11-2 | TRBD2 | CASSSGLVETQYF | TGTGCCAGCAGCTCGGGACTAGTAGAGACCCAGTACTTC
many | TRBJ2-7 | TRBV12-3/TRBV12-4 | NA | CASSFGGYEQYF | TGTGCCAGCAGCTTCGGGGGCTACGAGCAGTACTTC
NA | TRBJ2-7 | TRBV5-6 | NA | CASSLGGAPYYEQYF | TGTGCCAGCAGCTTGGGAGGGGCACCTTACTACGAGCAGTACTTC
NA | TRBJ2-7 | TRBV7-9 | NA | CASSWGLSYEQYF | TGTGCCAGCAGCTGGGGGCTTTCCTACGAGCAGTACTTC
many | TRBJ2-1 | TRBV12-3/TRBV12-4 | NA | CASRPTLLNEQFF | TGTGCCAGCAGGCCCACTCTTTTAAATGAGCAGTTCTTC
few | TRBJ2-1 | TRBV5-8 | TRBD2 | CASRPGLAGVKEQFF | TGTGCCAGCCGTCCGGGACTAGCGGGAGTCAAGGAGCAGTTCTTC
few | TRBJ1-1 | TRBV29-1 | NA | CSVLGARSWAEAFF | TGCAGCGTCCTCGGGGCTCGGTCCTGGGCTGAAGCTTTCTTT
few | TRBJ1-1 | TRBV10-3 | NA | CAIPWWAVNTEAFF | TGTGCCATCCCCTGGTGGGCAGTTAACACTGAAGCTTTCTTT
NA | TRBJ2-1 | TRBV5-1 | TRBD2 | CASSLGSGGLAGYNEQFF | TGCGCCAGCAGCTTGGGTTCCGGGGGACTAGCGGGGTACAATGAGCAGTTCTTC
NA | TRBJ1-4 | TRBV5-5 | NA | CASSLGQGVNPEKLFF | TGTGCCAGCAGCTTGGGGCAGGGCGTAAATCCCGAAAAACTGTTTTTT